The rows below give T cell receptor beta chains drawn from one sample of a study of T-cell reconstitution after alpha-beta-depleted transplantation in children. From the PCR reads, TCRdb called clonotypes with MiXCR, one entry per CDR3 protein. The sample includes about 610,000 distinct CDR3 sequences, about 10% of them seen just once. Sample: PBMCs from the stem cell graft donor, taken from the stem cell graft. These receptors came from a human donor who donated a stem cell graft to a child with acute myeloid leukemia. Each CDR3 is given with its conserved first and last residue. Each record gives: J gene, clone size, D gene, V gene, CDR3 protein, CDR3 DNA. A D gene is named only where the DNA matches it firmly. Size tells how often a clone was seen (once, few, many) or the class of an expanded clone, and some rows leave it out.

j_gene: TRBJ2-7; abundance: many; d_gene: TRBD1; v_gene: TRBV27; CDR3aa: CASSSGPDRGQNEQYF; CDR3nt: TGTGCCAGCAGTTCAGGGCCGGACAGGGGGCAGAACGAGCAGTACTTC
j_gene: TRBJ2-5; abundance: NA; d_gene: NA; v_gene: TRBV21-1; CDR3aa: CASSKVDGRETQYF; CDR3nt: TGTGCCAGCAGCAAAGTGGATGGAAGGGAGACCCAGTACTTC
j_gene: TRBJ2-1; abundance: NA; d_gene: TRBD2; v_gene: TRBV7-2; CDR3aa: CASSQTSGSMDEQFF; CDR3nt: TGTGCCAGCAGCCAAACTAGCGGGAGTATGGATGAGCAGTTCTTC
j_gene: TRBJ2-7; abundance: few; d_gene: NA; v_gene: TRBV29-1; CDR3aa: CSVGSGASEQYF; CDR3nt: TGCAGCGTGGGTTCCGGGGCATCGGAGCAGTACTTC
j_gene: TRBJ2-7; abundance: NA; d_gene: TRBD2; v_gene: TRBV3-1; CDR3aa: CASRSLAGALTDEQYF; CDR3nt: TGTGCCAGCAGAAGTTTAGCGGGAGCATTAACGGACGAGCAGTACTTC
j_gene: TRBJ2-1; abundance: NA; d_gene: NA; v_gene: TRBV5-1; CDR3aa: CASSFEQHSTNEQFF; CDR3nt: TGCGCCAGCAGCTTCGAACAGCACTCCACTAATGAGCAGTTCTTC
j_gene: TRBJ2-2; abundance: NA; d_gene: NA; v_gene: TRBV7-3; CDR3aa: CASSLTSITGELFF; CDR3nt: TGTGCCAGCAGCTTAACTAGCATCACCGGGGAGCTGTTTTTT
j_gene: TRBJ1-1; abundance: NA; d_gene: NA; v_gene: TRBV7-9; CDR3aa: CASRTPPGIQNTEAFF; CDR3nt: TGTGCCAGCAGGACCCCCCCGGGGATCCAGAACACTGAAGCTTTCTTT
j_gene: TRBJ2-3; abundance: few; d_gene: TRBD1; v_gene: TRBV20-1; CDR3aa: CSARDRQGASDTQYF; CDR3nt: TGCAGTGCTAGGGATAGACAGGGGGCCTCAGATACGCAGTATTTT
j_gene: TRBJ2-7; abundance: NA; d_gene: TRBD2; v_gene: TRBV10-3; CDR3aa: CAISESWTSGNYEQYF; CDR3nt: TGTGCCATCAGTGAGTCTTGGACTAGCGGGAACTACGAGCAGTACTTC
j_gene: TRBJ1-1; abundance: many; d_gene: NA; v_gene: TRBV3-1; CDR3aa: CASKAQDFPEAFF; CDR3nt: TGTGCCAGCAAGGCCCAGGATTTCCCTGAAGCTTTCTTT
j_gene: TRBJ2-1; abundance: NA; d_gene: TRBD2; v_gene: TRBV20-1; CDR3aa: CSAPYMTSGRKGEQFF; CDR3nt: TGCAGTGCTCCTTATATGACTAGCGGGAGAAAAGGTGAGCAGTTCTTC
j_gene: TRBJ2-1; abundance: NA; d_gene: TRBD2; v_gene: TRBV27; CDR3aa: CASSLPGGLAGEQFF; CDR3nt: TGTGCCAGCAGTTTACCGGGAGGGTTGGCCGGTGAGCAGTTCTTC
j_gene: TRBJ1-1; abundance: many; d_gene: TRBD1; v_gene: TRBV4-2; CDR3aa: CASSLGQGSTTEAFF; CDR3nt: TGTGCCAGCAGCCTGGGACAGGGGTCGACCACTGAAGCTTTCTTT
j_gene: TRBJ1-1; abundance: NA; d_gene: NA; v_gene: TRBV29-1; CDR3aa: CSVTDPEAFF; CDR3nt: TGCAGCGTCACCGACCCTGAAGCTTTCTTT
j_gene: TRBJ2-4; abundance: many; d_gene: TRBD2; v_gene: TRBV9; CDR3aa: CASKMTSVTKNIQYF; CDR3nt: TGTGCCAGCAAAATGACTAGCGTAACCAAAAACATTCAGTACTTC